The entry that follows covers one T cell receptor (beta chain) sequence. With 7 bases removed from V and 3 bases from J, the gap between germline ends came to 18 bases. The CDR3 length is 15 residues. CDR1 is LNHDA, CDR2 SQIVND, per germline (reference sequence). Original analysis: Amplification of reference gene primers provided the estimated nucleated cell counts. The table came from immunoSEQ multiplex PCR; TCRdb's copy has only in-frame clones and leaves some out. V, J and clone size were drawn from that table, and D and trimming were deduced from the DNA. This sample carries about 200,000 clones, around 82% of them seen once, and the ten largest clones take around 6%. The data originate from a study of blood T cell repertoires in COVID-19. Study information: Spain, Italy and the United States supplied samples that represented acute and convalescent COVID-19. The cDNA or gDNA used as material had been derived from T cells, B-cell-depleted T cells, or PBMCs.

Sequenced: peripheral blood. V and J are TRBV19 and TRBJ1-1, with D unresolved. The sequence was obtained from a woman in her 70s with acute or convalescent COVID-19. Here the CDR3 reads CASTGTRAGHTEAFF. The CDR3, as DNA: TGTGCCAGTACCGGTACGAGGGCCGGACACACTGAAGCTTTCTTT.